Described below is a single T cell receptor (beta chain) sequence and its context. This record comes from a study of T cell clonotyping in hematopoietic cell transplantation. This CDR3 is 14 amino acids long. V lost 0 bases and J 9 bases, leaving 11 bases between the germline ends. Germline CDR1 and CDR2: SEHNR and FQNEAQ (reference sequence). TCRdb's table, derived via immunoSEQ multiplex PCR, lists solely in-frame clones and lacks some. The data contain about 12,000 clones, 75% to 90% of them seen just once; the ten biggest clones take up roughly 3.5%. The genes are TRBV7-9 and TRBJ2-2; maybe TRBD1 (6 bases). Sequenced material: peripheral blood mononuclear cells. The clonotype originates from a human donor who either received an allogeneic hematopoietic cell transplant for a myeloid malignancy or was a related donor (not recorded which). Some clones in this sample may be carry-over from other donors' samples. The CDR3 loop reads CASSLALQGRELFF. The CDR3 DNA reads TGTGCCAGCAGCTTAGCGCTACAGGGACGGGAGCTGTTTTTT.